A selection of T cell receptor beta chains follows, all from one sample in a study of blood T cell repertoires in COVID-19. Measured with immunoSEQ multiplex PCR; TCRdb has only the in-frame clones, and not every one. Here the sample spans about 260,000 clones, around 88% being singletons. The sequenced sample consisted of PBMCs or T cells enriched from blood (not recorded which). Source of these receptors: a woman aged 40 to 50 with acute COVID-19. CDR3s include the opening cysteine and the closing phenylalanine or tryptophan. D genes are given only for firm matches. Size tells how often a clone was seen (once, few, many) or the class of an expanded clone, and some rows leave it out.

-	TRBD1	TRBV19	TRBJ1-2	CASSIGQGRSSYTF	TGTGCCAGTAGTATCGGACAGGGGAGATCGAGCTACACCTTC
-	TRBD1	TRBV7-9	TRBJ2-1	CASRPGQYNEQFF	TGTGCCAGCAGGCCGGGACAGTACAATGAGCAGTTCTTC
-	-	TRBV28	TRBJ1-4	CASSLAYEKLFF	TGTGCCAGCAGTCTTGCGTATGAAAAACTGTTTTTT
-	TRBD2	TRBV5-1	TRBJ2-1	CASSLDEGGPYNEQFF	TGCGCCAGCAGCTTGGATGAGGGAGGGCCTTACAATGAGCAGTTCTTC
-	TRBD2	TRBV24-1	TRBJ2-1	CATAGGSLGFGEQFF	TGTGCCACCGCCGGCGGGAGTTTGGGATTCGGTGAGCAGTTCTTC
once	-	TRBV19	TRBJ2-7	CASSINFRYYEQYF	TGTGCCAGTAGTATTAACTTTCGGTACTACGAGCAGTACTTC
-	TRBD2	TRBV10-3	TRBJ2-1	CAISTTSVSYNEQFF	TGTGCCATCAGTACGACTAGCGTCTCCTACAATGAGCAGTTCTTC
-	-	TRBV7-2	TRBJ2-2	CASSRETYYTGELFF	TGTGCCAGCAGCCGGGAGACATACTACACCGGGGAGCTGTTTTTT
-	TRBD1	TRBV12-3/TRBV12-4	TRBJ1-1	CASRQTGDTEAFF	TGTGCCAGCAGGCAGACAGGGGACACTGAAGCTTTCTTT
once	TRBD1	TRBV3-1/TRBV3-2	TRBJ2-7	CASSQGQGLYEQYF	TGTGCCAGCAGCCAAGGACAGGGATTATACGAGCAGTACTTC
once	TRBD1	TRBV18	TRBJ1-1	CASSPPGTGGEAFF	TGTGCCAGCTCACCACCCGGGACAGGGGGGGAAGCTTTCTTT
few	TRBD2	TRBV11-3	TRBJ2-1	CASRREGTEQFF	TGTGCCAGCAGGCGGGAGGGTACTGAGCAGTTCTTC
-	TRBD1	TRBV7-6	TRBJ1-1	CASSRQGDTEAFF	TGTGCCAGCAGCCGACAGGGGGACACTGAAGCTTTCTTT
-	-	TRBV5-1	TRBJ2-1	CATASGGMDNEQFF	TGCGCCACCGCAAGCGGCGGGATGGACAATGAGCAGTTCTTC
-	TRBD1	TRBV10-3	TRBJ1-1	CAISRGQGFTEAFF	TGTGCCATCAGCAGGGGACAGGGATTCACTGAAGCTTTCTTT
-	-	TRBV25-1	TRBJ1-1	CASSEPESTRAFF	TGTGCCAGCAGTGAACCCGAATCCACGCGAGCTTTCTTT
-	-	TRBV19	TRBJ2-1	CASSITATGDWFF	TGTGCCAGTAGTATAACGGCGACGGGAGATTGGTTCTTC
-	-	TRBV11-2	TRBJ2-1	CASSLVPSTGEQFF	TGTGCCAGCAGCTTAGTCCCTTCTACCGGTGAGCAGTTCTTC
-	-	TRBV10-3	TRBJ2-2	CAIRESATGELFF	TGTGCCATCAGGGAGAGCGCCACCGGGGAGCTGTTTTTT
-	-	TRBV5-1	TRBJ1-2	CASSLETGPGNYGYTF	TGCGCCAGCAGCTTGGAAACAGGGCCGGGGAACTATGGCTACACCTTC
-	TRBD1	TRBV5-1	TRBJ2-5	CASSLIGTGGETQYF	TGCGCCAGCAGCTTGATCGGGACAGGGGGAGAGACCCAGTACTTC
few	TRBD1	TRBV14	TRBJ1-1	CASSQAFRDRGITEAFF	TGTGCCAGCAGCCAAGCTTTTAGGGACAGGGGTATCACTGAAGCTTTCTTT
-	-	TRBV25-1	TRBJ1-1	CASSEPFRRTGVEAFF	TGTGCCAGCAGTGAGCCCTTCAGACGGACGGGGGTTGAAGCTTTCTTT
-	TRBD2	TRBV5-1	TRBJ2-3	CASSRTTSGSIDTQYF	TGCGCCAGCAGCCGAACGACTAGCGGGAGCATAGATACGCAGTATTTT
-	-	TRBV7-3	TRBJ1-1	CASSLSSGNTEAFF	TGTGCCAGCAGCTTAAGTTCAGGAAACACGGAAGCTTTCTTT
-	TRBD2	TRBV6-5	TRBJ2-3	CASSSQREGTDTQYF	TGTGCCAGCAGTTCCCAGCGGGAGGGCACAGATACGCAGTATTTT
once	-	TRBV5-1	TRBJ2-3	CASSSRGSSTDTQYF	TGCGCCAGCAGCTCGCGGGGCTCAAGCACAGATACGCAGTATTTT
-	-	TRBV28	TRBJ1-2	CASRRQSLDYGYTF	TGTGCCAGCAGAAGACAGAGCCTTGACTATGGCTACACCTTC
once	TRBD2	TRBV5-1	TRBJ2-1	CASSLGAGTTYNEQFF	TGCGCCAGCAGCTTGGGGGCCGGGACTACCTACAATGAGCAGTTCTTC
many	-	TRBV3-1/TRBV3-2	TRBJ1-6	CASSLQEGYSPLHF	TGTGCCAGCAGCCTACAAGAGGGCTATTCACCCCTCCACTTT
-	TRBD1	TRBV28	TRBJ1-2	CASSSPGQGNGYTF	TGTGCCAGCAGTTCCCCGGGACAGGGGAATGGCTACACCTTC
few	-	TRBV5-1	TRBJ2-1	CASSSTTSSYNEQFF	TGCGCCAGCAGCTCCACGACTAGCTCCTACAATGAGCAGTTCTTC
-	-	TRBV30	TRBJ1-2	CAWSALSGYTF	TGTGCCTGGAGTGCCCTGAGCGGCTACACCTTC
-	-	TRBV5-5	TRBJ1-4	CASSLRAINEKLFF	TGTGCCAGCAGCCTCAGGGCGATAAATGAAAAACTGTTTTTT
-	TRBD1	TRBV5-1	TRBJ1-1	CASSSGQGSSEAFF	TGCGCCAGTTCAAGCGGACAGGGAAGCTCTGAAGCTTTCTTT
-	-	TRBV2	TRBJ2-1	CASGRGSYNEQFF	TGTGCCAGCGGGAGGGGGTCCTACAATGAGCAGTTCTTC
once	-	TRBV11-3	TRBJ1-4	CASSSSLRSQAKLFF	TGTGCCAGCAGCAGCAGCTTGAGAAGCCAAGCGAAACTGTTTTTT
-	TRBD1	TRBV10-2	TRBJ2-1	CASSEGQGSYNEQFF	TGCGCCAGCAGTGAAGGACAGGGGTCGTACAATGAGCAGTTCTTC
-	TRBD1	TRBV4-1	TRBJ2-1	CASSQGLPTGSSYNEQFF	TGCGCCAGCAGCCAAGGGCTTCCGACAGGGAGCTCCTACAATGAGCAGTTCTTC
-	-	TRBV10-1	TRBJ2-2	CASSERQTNTGELFF	TGCGCCAGCAGTGAACGACAGACGAACACCGGGGAGCTGTTTTTT
-	-	TRBV7-8	TRBJ1-1	CASSFSPTPNTEAFF	TGTGCCAGCAGCTTTTCCCCGACACCGAACACTGAAGCTTTCTTT
-	-	TRBV24-1	TRBJ2-1	CATQGGSSYNEQFF	TGTGCCACGCAGGGGGGTAGCTCCTACAATGAGCAGTTCTTC
-	-	TRBV27	TRBJ1-1	CASSFSGGANTEAFF	TGTGCCAGCAGTTTTTCCGGGGGGGCGAACACTGAAGCTTTCTTT
-	TRBD1	TRBV27	TRBJ1-5	CASSLQKGQGAVGNQPQHF	TGTGCCAGCAGTCTGCAAAAGGGACAGGGGGCGGTGGGCAATCAGCCCCAGCATTTT
few	TRBD2	TRBV6-2/TRBV6-3	TRBJ2-1	CASSFKLAGGPHNEQFF	TGTGCCAGCAGTTTTAAACTAGCGGGAGGGCCACACAATGAGCAGTTCTTC